This TCR beta chain comes out of a study of radiotherapy plus CTLA-4 blockade in lung cancer. Repertoires were generated with immunoSEQ multiplex PCR, while TCRdb's copy carries only in-frame clones and drops some. The sample gives 60,000 or so clones, 70% to 80% of which show up once; roughly 4% is in the top ten. Participants had chemo-refractory metastatic non-small-cell lung cancer and were treated with focal radiation plus ipilimumab CTLA-4 blockade. CDR3 length: 15 residues. CDR1 and CDR2 from the germline V gene are LNHDA and SQIVND (reference sequence). The V and J ends lost 2 bases and 2 bases respectively, with 13 bases between them.

Sequencing was performed on peripheral blood, taken from a patient treated with radiotherapy plus ipilimumab. The TCR sequence derives from a human donor with non-small cell lung cancer who had a partial response to radiotherapy plus ipilimumab. The chain recombines TRBV19 with TRBJ2-7; D might be TRBD1 (6 bases). CDR3 amino acids: CASSITPGQPYEQYF. DNA of the CDR3: TGTGCCAGTAGTATAACCCCCGGACAGCCCTACGAGCAGTACTTC.